This T cell receptor beta chain was recovered during a study of post-analysis software for immune sequencing data. Across the study: Included among the disease courses, which were recorded for the cohort, were relapsing-remitting, secondary progressive and progressive-relapsing multiple sclerosis.

Study findings and constraints: F-measure co-clustering was strong for batch-matched samples. With TRBV5-6, TRBV5-1 and TRBV20-1 included, about 5 TRBV segments were more frequent in patients than in controls. In multiple sclerosis, normalized Chao1 diversity was significantly below that of controls.

Incorporated into the TCR beta cDNA libraries were unique molecular identifiers, which served to reduce PCR and sequencing biases. Between roughly 1 and 10 million T cells gave rise to around 500,000 cDNA molecules. TCRdb analysed the PCR reads with MiXCR anew, one entry per CDR3 protein. Of some 450,000 distinct CDR3 sequences in the sample, 45% are singletons; the top ten hold 9.5% to 13%. To note about this clonotype: Its antigen is not identified.

Germline V gene lookup returns CDR1 MGHRA and CDR2 YSYEKL. V shed 4 bases and J 8 bases; nucleotides not matched to a gene: 5. The CDR3 is 15 amino acids. The source material was blood. The V gene is TRBV4-1, the J gene TRBJ1-4; 12 bases line up with TRBD1. This clonotype was sampled from a girl between 10 and 17 years old with multiple sclerosis. CDR3 nucleotides: TGCGCCAGCAGCCTCGGGGACAGGGGGCTCGAAAAACTGTTTTTT. Translated, it gives CASSLGDRGLEKLFF.